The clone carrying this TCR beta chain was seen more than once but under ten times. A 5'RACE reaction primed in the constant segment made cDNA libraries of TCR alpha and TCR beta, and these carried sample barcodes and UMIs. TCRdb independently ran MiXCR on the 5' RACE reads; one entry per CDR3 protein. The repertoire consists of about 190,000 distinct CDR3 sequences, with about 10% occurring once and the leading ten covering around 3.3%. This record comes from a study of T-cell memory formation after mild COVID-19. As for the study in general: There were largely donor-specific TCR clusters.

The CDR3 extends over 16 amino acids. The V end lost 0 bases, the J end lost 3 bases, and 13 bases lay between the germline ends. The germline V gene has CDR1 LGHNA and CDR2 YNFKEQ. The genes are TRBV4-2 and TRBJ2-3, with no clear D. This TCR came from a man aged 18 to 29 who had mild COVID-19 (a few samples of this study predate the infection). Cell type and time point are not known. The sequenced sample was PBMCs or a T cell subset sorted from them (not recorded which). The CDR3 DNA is TGTGCCAGCAGCCAAGATGCCCCCCTTGGTACAGATACGCAGTATTTT. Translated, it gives CASSQDAPLGTDTQYF.